Listed here is a single TCR beta chain. These data come from a study of CXCR3-negative and CXCR3-positive naive CD8 T cells. TRB cDNA libraries were made by UMI-labeled 5' RACE. Using the 5' RACE reads, TCRdb records one entry per CDR3 protein without DNA. Its clone listing holds 70,000 to 95,000 distinct CDR3 sequences. The clonotype comes from a human donor in good health. Some clones in this sample may be carry-over from other donors' samples. The sequenced sample was naive CXCR3- CD8+ T cells from blood. Subset reported: CD45RO-CCR7+CD27+CD95- naive CD8+ T cells lacking CXCR3 (TNR3-).

The CDR3 spells CASSLATVPPWNEQFF. This chain joins TRBV5-1 and TRBJ2-1; no DNA is available, so the TRBD2 call from TCRdb remains unchecked. From germline, CDR1 is SGHRS and CDR2 YFSETQ. CDR3 size: 16 residues.